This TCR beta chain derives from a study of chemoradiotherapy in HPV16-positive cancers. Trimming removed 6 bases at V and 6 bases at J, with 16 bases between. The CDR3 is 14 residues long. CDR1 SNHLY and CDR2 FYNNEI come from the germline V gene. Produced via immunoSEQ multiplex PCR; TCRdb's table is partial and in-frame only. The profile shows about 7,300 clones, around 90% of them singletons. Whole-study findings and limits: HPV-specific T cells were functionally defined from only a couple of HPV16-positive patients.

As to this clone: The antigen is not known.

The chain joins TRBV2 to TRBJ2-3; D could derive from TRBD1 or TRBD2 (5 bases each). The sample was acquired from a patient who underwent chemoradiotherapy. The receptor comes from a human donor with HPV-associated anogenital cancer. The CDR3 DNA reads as TGTGCCAGCAGATCCGGGACCCTGGGGGATACGCAGTATTTT. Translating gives CASRSGTLGDTQYF.